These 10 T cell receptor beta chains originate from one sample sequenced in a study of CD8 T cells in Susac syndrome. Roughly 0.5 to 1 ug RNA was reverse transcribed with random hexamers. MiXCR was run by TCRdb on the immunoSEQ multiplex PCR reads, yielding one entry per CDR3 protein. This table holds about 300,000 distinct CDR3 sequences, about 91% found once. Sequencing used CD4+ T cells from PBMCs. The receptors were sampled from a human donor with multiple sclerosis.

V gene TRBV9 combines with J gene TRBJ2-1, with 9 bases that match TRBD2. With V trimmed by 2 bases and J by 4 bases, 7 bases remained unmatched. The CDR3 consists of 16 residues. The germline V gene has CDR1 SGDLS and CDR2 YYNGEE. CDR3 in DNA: TGTGCCAGCAGCGTCCGGGCTAGCGGGGTTTACAATGAGCAGTTCTTC. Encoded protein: CASSVRASGVYNEQFF.

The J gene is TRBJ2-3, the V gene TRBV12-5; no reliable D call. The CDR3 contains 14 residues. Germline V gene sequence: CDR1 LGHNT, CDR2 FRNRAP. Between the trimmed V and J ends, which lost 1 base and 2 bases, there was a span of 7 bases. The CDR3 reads CASGLGQFTDTQYF. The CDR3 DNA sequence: TGTGCTAGTGGTTTGGGACAATTCACAGATACGCAGTATTTT.

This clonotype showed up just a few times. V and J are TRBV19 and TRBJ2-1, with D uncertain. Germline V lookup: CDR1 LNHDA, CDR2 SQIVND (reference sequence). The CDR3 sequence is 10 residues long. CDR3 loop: CSVGYNEQFF. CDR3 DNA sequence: TGTTCGGTCGGCTACAATGAGCAGTTCTTC.

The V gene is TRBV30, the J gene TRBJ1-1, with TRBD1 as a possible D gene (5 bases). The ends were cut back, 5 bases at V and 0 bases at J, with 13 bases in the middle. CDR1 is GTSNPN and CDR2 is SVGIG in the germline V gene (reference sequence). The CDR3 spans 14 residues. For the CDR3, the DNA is TGTGCCTGGGGGACGGGTGGGTTGAACACTGAAGCTTTCTTT. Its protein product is CAWGTGGLNTEAFF.

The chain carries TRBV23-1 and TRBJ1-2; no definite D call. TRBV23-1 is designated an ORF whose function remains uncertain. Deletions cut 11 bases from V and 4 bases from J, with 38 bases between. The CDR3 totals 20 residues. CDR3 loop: CASYPPNWSDKASAVYGYTF. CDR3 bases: TGCGCCTCTTATCCTCCCAATTGGTCGGATAAGGCCTCTGCCGTCTATGGCTACACCTTC.

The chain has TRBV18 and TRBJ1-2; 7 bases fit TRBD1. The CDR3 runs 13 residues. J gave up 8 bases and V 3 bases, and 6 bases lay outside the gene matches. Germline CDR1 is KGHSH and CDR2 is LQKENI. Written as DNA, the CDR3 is TGTGCCAGCTCACCTAACGACAGGGCGGGCTACACCTTC. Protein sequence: CASSPNDRAGYTF.

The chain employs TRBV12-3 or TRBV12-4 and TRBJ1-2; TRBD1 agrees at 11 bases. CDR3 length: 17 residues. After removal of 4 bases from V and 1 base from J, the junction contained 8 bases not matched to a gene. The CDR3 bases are TGTGCCAGCAGTTCGGACAGGGGGCGGAAGGTTAACTATGGCTACACCTTC. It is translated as CASSSDRGRKVNYGYTF.

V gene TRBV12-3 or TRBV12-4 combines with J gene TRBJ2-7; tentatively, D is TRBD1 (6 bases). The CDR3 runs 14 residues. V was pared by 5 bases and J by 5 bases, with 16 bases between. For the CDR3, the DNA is TGTGCCAGCAGTCCCGTAATGGGGGCCCACGAGCAGTACTTC. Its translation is CASSPVMGAHEQYF.

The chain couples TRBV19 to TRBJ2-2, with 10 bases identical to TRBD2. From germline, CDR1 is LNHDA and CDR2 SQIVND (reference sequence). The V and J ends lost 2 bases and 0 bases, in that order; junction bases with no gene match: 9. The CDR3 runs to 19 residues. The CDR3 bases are TGTGCCAGTAGTATACGGTTGGCTAGCGGGGGCGCGAACACCGGGGAGCTGTTTTTT. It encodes CASSIRLASGGANTGELFF.

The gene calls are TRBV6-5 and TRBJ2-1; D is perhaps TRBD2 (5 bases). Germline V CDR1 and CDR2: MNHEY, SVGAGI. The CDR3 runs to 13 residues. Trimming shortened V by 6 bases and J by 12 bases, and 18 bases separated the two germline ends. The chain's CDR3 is CASRPGSVRGQFF. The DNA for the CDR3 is TGTGCCAGCAGGCCCGGGTCCGTCCGGGGGCAGTTCTTC.